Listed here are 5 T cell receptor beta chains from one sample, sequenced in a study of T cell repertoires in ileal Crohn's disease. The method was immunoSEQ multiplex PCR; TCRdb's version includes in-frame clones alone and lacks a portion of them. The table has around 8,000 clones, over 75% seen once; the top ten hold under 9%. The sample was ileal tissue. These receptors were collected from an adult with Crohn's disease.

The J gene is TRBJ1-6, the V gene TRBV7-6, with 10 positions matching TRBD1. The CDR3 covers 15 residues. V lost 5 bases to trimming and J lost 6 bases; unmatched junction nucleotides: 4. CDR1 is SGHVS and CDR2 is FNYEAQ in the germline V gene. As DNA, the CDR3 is TGTGCCAGCAGCGCCAGGGACAGGGGTAATTCACCCCTCCACTTT. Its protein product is CASSARDRGNSPLHF. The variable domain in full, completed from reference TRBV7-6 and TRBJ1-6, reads GAGVSQSPRYKVTKRGQDVALRCDPISGHVSLYWYRQALGQGPEFLTYFNYEAQQDKSGLPNDRFSAERPEGSISTLTIQRTEQRDSAMYRCASSARDRGNSPLHFGNGTRLTVT.

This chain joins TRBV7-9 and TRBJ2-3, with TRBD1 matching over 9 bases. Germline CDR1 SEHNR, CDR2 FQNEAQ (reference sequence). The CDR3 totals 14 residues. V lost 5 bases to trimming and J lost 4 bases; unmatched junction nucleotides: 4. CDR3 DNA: TGTGCCAGCAGCCTAACAGGGGGCGCAGATACGCAGTATTTT. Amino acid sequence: CASSLTGGADTQYF.

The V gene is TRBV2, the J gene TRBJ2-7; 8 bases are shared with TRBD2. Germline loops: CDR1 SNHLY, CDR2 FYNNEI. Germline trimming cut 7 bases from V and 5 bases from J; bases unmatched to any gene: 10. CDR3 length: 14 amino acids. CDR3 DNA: TGTGCCAGCATGAGGTCGGGGGGGAGAAACGAGCAGTACTTC. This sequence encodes CASMRSGGRNEQYF.

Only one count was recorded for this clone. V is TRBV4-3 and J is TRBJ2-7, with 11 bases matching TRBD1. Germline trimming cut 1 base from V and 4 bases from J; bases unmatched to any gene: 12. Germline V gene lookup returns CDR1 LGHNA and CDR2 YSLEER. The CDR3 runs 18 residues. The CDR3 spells CASSQALYGQGAGYEQYF. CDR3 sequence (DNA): TGCGCCAGCAGCCAAGCTCTTTATGGACAGGGGGCGGGATACGAGCAGTACTTC.

The CDR3 DNA reads TGTGCCAGCAGGACGGCAGGGGGCGGACAAGAGACCCAGTACTTC. Protein: CASRTAGGGQETQYF. The J gene is TRBJ2-5, the V gene TRBV25-1; 8 bases map to TRBD1. The CDR3 runs 15 residues. Germline CDR1 is MGHDK and CDR2 is SYGVNS. The J segment lost 2 bases and the V segment lost 6 bases, leaving 8 bases of the junction unmatched.